This TCR beta chain was sequenced in a study of Graves' ophthalmopathy and Graves' hyperthyroidism. Amplified TCR beta CDR3 regions were obtained using RNA transcripts as template. HTBI primers were used in a first-round RT-PCR, which preceded a second-round multiplex PCR. TCRdb re-called the multiplex PCR reads with MiXCR, one entry per CDR3 protein. Of around 600,000 distinct CDR3 sequences in the sample, just over 40% were seen once. Donors with ophthalmopathy: moderate-to-severe activity, CAS ≥3, NOSPECS ≥4, duration under 3 months. Clinicians made diagnoses from clinical symptoms, serum thyroxine, TRAb, thyroid ultrasound and orbital computed tomography. The PBMCs used were ones drawn from around 10 ml of fresh peripheral blood. This clonotype was detected many times. The sample comprised peripheral blood. This clonotype was obtained from an adult man with Graves' ophthalmopathy.

The CDR3 DNA sequence: TGCAGCGTCCTGGACAGCCTCAACTATGGCTACACCTTC. Amino acid sequence: CSVLDSLNYGYTF. J is TRBJ1-2 and V is TRBV29-1; a weak D match, TRBD1 (6 bases). Trimming removed 6 bases at V and 2 bases at J, with 13 bases between. Per the germline V gene, CDR1 is SQVTM and CDR2 is ANQGSEA. The CDR3 has 13 amino acids.